This TCR beta chain came from a study of OX40 agonist ivuxolimab in advanced cancers. Whole-study context: Six ivuxolimab dose levels, 0.01 to 10 mg/kg, were given intravenously every 2 weeks. Patients were 82.7% male with ages roughly 23 to 90, mean 60.

For this clone: Its antigen is not known.

V was trimmed by 4 bases and J by 4 bases, leaving 20 bases between them. The CDR3 consists of 16 residues. Per the germline V gene, CDR1 is MGHDK and CDR2 is SYGVNS. The method was immunoSEQ multiplex PCR; TCRdb's version includes in-frame clones alone and lacks a portion of them. Found here are 50,000 to 65,000 clones, 85% to 90% of them singletons; the top ten hold approximately 1.8%. Study outcomes and limitations: Low levels of normalized T-cell clonal expansion also appeared in some nonresponders.

The rearrangement uses TRBV25-1 and TRBJ2-7, with D possibly TRBD1 on 6 matching bases. The sequence derives from an adult with an advanced solid tumor such as melanoma, head and neck, liver or kidney cancer. Source: CD4+ or CD8+ T cells sorted from blood, taken in a trial of the OX40 agonist ivuxolimab. This CDR3 is CASSVQGGAARYEQYF. DNA of the CDR3: TGTGCCAGCAGTGTCCAAGGGGGTGCGGCTCGTTACGAGCAGTACTTC.